This note documents a single T cell receptor beta chain sequence. Antigen unknown. Germline V lookup: CDR1 MNHEY, CDR2 SVGAGI. This CDR3 contains 13 residues. V was clipped by 8 bases and J by 6 bases; unmatched bases: 5. The data derive from a study of T cell responses to AZD1222 COVID-19 vaccine. TCRdb's copy holds only in-frame clones and misses some; the assay was immunoSEQ multiplex PCR. This table holds 77,000 or so clones, 70% to 90% found once. Study conclusions and caveats: Clonal diversity was possibly underestimated, and white British individuals and females predominated among donors. A rise in Spike-specific TCR breadth and depth followed two AZD1222 doses.

The receptor was derived from an adult in good health. Sample: peripheral blood, taken on day 0 of AZD1222 vaccination. The V call is TRBV6-5, the J call TRBJ2-1, with 9 bases fitting TRBD2. CDR3 amino acids: CASGIAGANEQFF. CDR3 sequence (DNA): TGTGCCAGCGGGATAGCGGGAGCCAATGAGCAGTTCTTC.